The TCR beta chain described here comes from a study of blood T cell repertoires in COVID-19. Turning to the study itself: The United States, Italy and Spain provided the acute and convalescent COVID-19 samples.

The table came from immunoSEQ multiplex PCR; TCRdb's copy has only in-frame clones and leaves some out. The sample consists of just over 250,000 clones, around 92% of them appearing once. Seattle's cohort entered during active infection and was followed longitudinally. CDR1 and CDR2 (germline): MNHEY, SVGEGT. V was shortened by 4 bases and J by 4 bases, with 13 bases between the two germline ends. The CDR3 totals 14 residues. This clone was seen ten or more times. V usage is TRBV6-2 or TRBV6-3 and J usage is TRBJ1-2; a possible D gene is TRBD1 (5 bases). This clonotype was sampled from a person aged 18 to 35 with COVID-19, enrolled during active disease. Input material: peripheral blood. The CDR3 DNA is TGTGCCAGCAGTTCTCCGGGACTGAGCTATGGCTACACCTTC. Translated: CASSSPGLSYGYTF.